Included here is one TCR beta chain sequence, with context. The target antigen is unknown. The data were obtained in a study of T cells in narcolepsy. Study-wide results and caveats: Comparing one patient's CSF and blood CD4+ clonotypes highlighted HCRT- and TRIB2-specific autoreactive clonotypes. Autoreactive clone sequences were missing from some blood memory CD4+ repertoires. Healthy controls reportedly lacked the autoreactive clonotypes serially found in patients' blood.

Some clones are missing from TCRdb's copy, which holds only in-frame ones; the method was immunoSEQ multiplex PCR. The sample holds approximately 28,000 clones, over 65% seen once. The germline V gene encodes CDR1 GTSNPN and CDR2 SVGIG (reference sequence). This CDR3 is 12 amino acids long. V dropped 2 bases and J dropped 9; count of bases not matched to a gene: 2. This rearrangement joins TRBV30 to TRBJ2-3, with TRBD2 matching over 10 bases. The specimen was memory (CD45RA-) CD4+ T cells from blood. The receptor was derived from a human donor in good health. DNA for the CDR3: TGTGCCTGGAGTAGCGGGAGGGCCACGCAGTATTTT. Protein: CAWSSGRATQYF.